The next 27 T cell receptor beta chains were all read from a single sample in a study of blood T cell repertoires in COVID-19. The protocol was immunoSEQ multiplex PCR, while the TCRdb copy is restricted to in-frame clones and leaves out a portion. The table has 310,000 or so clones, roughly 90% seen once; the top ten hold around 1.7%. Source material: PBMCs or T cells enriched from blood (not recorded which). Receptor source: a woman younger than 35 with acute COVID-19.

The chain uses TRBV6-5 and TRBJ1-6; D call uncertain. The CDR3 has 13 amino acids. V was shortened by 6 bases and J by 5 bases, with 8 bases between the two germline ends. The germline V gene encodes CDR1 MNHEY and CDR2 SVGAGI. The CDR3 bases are TGTGCCAGCAGAGCGCGGGATAATTCACCCCTCCACTTT. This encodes CASRARDNSPLHF.

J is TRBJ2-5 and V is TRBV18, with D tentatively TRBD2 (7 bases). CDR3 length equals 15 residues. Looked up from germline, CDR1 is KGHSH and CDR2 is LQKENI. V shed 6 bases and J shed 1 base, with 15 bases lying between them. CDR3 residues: CASSPRGGAQETQYF. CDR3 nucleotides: TGTGCCAGCTCCCCCAGAGGGGGGGCCCAAGAGACCCAGTACTTC.

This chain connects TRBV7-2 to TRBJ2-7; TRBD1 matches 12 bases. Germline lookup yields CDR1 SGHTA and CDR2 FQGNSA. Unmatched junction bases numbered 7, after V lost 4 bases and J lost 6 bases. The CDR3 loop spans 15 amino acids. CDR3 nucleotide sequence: TGTGCCAGCAGCTCGCCCGGGACAGGGGGCTCCGAGCAGTACTTC. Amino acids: CASSSPGTGGSEQYF. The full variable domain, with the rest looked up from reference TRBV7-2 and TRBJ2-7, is GAGVSQSPSNKVTEKGKDVELRCDPISGHTALYWYRQSLGQGLEFLIYFQGNSAPDKSGLPSDRFSAERTGGSVSTLTIQRTQQEDSAVYLCASSSPGTGGSEQYFGPGTRLTVT.

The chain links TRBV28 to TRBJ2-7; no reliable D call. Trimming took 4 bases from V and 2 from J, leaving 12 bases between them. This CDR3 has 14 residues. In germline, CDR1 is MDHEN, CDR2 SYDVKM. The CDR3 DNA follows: TGTGCCAGCAGTTCTCACCTAGAGCCCTACGAGCAGTACTTC. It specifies CASSSHLEPYEQYF.

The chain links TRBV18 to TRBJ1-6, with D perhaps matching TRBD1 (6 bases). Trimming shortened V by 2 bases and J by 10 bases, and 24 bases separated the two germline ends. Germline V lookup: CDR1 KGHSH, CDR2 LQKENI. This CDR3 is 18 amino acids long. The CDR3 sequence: CASSPKGGVKDVYSPLHF. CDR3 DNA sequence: TGTGCCAGCTCACCAAAAGGGGGGGTTAAAGACGTCTACTCACCCCTCCACTTT.

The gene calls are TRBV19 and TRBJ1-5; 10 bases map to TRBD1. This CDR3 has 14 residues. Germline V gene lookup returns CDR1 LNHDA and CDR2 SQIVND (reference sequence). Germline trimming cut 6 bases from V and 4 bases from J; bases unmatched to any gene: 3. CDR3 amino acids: CASRDRGNNQPQHF. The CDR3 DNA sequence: TGTGCCAGTAGGGACAGGGGGAATAATCAGCCCCAGCATTTT.

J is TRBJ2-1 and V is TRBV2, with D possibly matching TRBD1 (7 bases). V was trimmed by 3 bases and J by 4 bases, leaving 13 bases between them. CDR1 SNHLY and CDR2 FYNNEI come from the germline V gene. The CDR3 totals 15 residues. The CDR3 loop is CASSDAGQKYNEQFF. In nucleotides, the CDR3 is TGTGCCAGCAGTGATGCGGGACAGAAATACAATGAGCAGTTCTTC.

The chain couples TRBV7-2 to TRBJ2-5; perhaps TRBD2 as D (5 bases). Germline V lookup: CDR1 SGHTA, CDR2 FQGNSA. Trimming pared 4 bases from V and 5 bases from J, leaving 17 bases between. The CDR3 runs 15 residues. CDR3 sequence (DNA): TGTGCCAGCAGCTCAACTAGTATTGGCGTGGAGACCCAGTACTTC. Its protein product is CASSSTSIGVETQYF.

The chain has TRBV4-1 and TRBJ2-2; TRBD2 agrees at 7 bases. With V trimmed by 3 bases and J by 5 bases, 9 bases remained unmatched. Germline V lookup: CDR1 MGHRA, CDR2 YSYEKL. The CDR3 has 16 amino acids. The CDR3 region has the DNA TGCGCCAGCAGCCATCTGGGGGGGGATCGAACCGGGGAGCTGTTTTTT. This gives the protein CASSHLGGDRTGELFF.

Here the CDR3 DNA reads TGTGCCAGCAGTTTAAGGGGCTCACAGAACACTGAAGCTTTCTTT. The encoded protein is CASSLRGSQNTEAFF. The chain is built from TRBV27 and TRBJ1-1, with D tentatively TRBD1 (5 bases). CDR1 and CDR2 from the germline V gene are MNHEY and SMNVEV (reference sequence). V was shortened by 2 bases and J by 1 base, with 11 bases between the two germline ends. CDR3 size: 15 residues.

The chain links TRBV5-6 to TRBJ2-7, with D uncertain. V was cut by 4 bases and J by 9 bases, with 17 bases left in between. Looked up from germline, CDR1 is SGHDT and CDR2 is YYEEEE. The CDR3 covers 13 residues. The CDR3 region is CASSPLRDTGQYF. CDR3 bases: TGTGCCAGCAGCCCCCTTAGAGATACCGGGCAGTACTTC.

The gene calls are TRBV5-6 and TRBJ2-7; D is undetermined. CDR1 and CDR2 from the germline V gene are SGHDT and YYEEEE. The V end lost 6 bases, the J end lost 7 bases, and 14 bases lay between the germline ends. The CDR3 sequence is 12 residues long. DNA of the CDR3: TGTGCCAGCAACGTGGGCCCTTCAGAGCAGTACTTC. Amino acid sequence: CASNVGPSEQYF.

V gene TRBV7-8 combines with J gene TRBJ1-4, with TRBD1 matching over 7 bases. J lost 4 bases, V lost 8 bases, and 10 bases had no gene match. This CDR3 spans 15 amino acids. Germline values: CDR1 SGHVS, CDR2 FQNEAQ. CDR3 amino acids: CASSPPGQLNEKLFF. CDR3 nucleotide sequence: TGTGCCAGCTCCCCTCCGGGACAGCTTAATGAAAAACTGTTTTTT.

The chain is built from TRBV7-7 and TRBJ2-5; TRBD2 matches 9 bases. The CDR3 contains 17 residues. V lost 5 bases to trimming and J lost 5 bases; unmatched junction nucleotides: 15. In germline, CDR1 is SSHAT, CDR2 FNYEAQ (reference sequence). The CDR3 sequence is CASSPGGPSGIKETQYF. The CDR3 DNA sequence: TGTGCCAGCAGCCCAGGGGGGCCTAGCGGGATCAAGGAGACCCAGTACTTC.

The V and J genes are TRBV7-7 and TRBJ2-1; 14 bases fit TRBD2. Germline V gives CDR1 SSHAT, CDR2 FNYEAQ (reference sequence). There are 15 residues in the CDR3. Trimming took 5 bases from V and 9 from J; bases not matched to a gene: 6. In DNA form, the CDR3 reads TGTGCCAGCAGCCCGGGACTAGCGGGAGCGGGTGAGCAGTTCTTC. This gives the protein CASSPGLAGAGEQFF.

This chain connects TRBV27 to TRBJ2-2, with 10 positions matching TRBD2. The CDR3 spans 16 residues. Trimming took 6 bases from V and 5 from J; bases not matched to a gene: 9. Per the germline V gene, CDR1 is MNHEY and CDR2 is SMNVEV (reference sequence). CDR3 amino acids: CASRPAGGGGTGELFF. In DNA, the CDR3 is TGTGCCAGCAGGCCAGCGGGAGGGGGAGGTACCGGGGAGCTGTTTTTT.

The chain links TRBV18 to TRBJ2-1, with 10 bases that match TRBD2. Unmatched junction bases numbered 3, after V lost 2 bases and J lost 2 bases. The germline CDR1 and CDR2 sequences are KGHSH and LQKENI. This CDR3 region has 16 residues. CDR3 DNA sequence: TGTGCCAGCTCACCATTACTAGCGGGAACCTACAATGAGCAGTTCTTC. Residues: CASSPLLAGTYNEQFF.

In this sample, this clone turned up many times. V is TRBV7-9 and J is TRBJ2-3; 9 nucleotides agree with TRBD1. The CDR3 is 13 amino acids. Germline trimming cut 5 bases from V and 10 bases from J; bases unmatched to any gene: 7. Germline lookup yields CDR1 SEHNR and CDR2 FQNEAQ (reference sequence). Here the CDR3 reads CASSQSGTGSQYF. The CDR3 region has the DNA TGTGCCAGCAGCCAGAGCGGGACAGGGTCGCAGTATTTT.

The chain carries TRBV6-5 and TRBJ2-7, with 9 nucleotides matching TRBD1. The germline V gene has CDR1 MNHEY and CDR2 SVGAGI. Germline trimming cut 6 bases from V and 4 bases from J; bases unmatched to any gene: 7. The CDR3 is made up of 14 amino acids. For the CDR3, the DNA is TGTGCCAGCAGGAGGGACAGGGTCAGGTACGAGCAGTACTTC. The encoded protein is CASRRDRVRYEQYF.

The CDR3 here is CASRKVGGLAGVEQYF. The CDR3 DNA reads TGTGCCAGTAGAAAAGTCGGGGGACTAGCGGGAGTAGAGCAGTACTTC. The chain employs TRBV19 and TRBJ2-7, with 14 bases lining up with TRBD2. Germline V gives CDR1 LNHDA, CDR2 SQIVND (reference sequence). The ends lost 6 bases at V and 7 bases at J; junction bases unmatched: 11. There are 16 residues in the CDR3.

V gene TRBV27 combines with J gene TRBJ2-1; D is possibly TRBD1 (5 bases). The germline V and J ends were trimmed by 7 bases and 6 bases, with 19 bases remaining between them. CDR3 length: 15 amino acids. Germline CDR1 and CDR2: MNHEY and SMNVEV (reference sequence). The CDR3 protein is CASKSAGAGFNEQFF. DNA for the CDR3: TGTGCCAGCAAAAGCGCTGGGGCTGGCTTCAATGAGCAGTTCTTC.

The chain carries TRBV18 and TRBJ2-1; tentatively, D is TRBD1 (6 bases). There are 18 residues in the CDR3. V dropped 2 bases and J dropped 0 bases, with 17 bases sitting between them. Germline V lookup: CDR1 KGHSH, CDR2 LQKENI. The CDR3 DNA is TGTGCCAGCTCACCAGTGACAGGAGCCTGGGGCTCCTACAATGAGCAGTTCTTC. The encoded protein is CASSPVTGAWGSYNEQFF.

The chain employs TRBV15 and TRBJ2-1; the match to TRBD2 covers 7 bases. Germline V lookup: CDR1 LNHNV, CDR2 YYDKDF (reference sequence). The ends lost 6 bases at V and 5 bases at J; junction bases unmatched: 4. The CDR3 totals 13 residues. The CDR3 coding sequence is TGTGCCACCAGGGCTAGCGGACACAATGAGCAGTTCTTC. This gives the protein CATRASGHNEQFF. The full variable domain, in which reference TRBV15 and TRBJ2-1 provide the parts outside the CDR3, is DAMVIQNPRYQVTQFGKPVTLSCSQTLNHNVMYWYQQKSSQAPKLLFHYYDKDFNNEADTPDNFQSRRPNTSFCFLDIRSPGLGDTAMYLCATRASGHNEQFFGPGTRLTVL.

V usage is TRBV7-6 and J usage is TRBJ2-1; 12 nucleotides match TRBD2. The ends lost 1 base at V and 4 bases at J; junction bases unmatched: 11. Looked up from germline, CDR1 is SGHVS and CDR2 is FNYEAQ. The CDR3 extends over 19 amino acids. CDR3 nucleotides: TGTGCCAGCAGCTTAGGACTTCCGACTAGCGGGAGAACATACAATGAGCAGTTCTTC. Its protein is CASSLGLPTSGRTYNEQFF.

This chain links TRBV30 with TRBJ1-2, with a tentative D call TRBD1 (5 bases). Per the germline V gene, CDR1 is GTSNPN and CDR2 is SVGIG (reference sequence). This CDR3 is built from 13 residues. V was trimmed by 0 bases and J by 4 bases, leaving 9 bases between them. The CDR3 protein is CAWSVGLIYGYTF. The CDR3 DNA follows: TGTGCCTGGAGTGTGGGGCTGATCTATGGCTACACCTTC.

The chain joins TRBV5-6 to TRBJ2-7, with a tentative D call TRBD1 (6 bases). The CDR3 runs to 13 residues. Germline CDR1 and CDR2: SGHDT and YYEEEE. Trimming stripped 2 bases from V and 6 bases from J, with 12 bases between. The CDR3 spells CASSFSGAGEQYF. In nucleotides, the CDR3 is TGTGCCAGCAGCTTTTCAGGGGCCGGCGAGCAGTACTTC.

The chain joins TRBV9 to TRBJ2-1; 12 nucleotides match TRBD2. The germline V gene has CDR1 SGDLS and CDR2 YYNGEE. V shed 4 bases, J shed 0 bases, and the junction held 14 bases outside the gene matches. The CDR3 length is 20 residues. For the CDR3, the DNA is TGTGCCAGCAGCCCTCAGCCGGGACTAGCGGGCTCTTCCTCCTACAATGAGCAGTTCTTC. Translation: CASSPQPGLAGSSSYNEQFF.